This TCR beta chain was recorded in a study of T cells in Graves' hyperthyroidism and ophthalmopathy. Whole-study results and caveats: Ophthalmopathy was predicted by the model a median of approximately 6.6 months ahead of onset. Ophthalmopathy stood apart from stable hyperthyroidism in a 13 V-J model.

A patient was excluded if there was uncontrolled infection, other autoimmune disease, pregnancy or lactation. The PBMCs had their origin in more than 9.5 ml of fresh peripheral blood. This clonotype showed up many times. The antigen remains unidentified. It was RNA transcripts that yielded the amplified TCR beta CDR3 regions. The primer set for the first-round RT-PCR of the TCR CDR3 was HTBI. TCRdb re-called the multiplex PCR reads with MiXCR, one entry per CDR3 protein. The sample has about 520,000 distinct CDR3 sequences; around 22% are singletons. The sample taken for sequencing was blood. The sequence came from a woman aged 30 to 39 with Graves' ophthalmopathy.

CDR3: CASRLAVHQETQYF. CDR3 in DNA: TGCGCCAGCAGACTAGCGGTGCACCAAGAGACCCAGTACTTC. V usage is TRBV4-1 and J usage is TRBJ2-5; 8 nucleotides align to TRBD2. This CDR3 has 14 amino acids. Germline V CDR1 and CDR2: MGHRA, YSYEKL. J gave up 0 bases and V 6 bases, and 3 bases lay outside the gene matches.